Each of the 10 T cell receptor beta chains below was sequenced from the same sample in a study of blood T cell repertoires in COVID-19. Assay: immunoSEQ multiplex PCR; the TCRdb copy retains only in-frame clones and omits some. The table lists tens of thousands of clones, about 86% of them singletons. Specimen: peripheral blood. Receptors originate from a human donor in a cohort sampled during active COVID-19.

The chain joins TRBV6-1 to TRBJ2-2; the D is unclear. Germline V gives CDR1 MNHNS, CDR2 SASEGT. This CDR3 has 15 residues. Trimming took 2 bases from V and 1 from J, leaving 8 bases between them. CDR3 DNA sequence: TGTGCCAGCAGTGAATTGGCAGGGAACACCGGGGAGCTGTTTTTT. Translation: CASSELAGNTGELFF.

The CDR3 loop is CASSMDRQNEQFF. CDR3 in DNA: TGTGCCAGCAGTATGGACAGGCAAAATGAGCAGTTCTTC. The chain carries TRBV11-3 and TRBJ2-1; TRBD1 agrees at 7 bases. Germline CDR1 SGHNT, CDR2 YENEEA. The length of the CDR3 is 13 residues. Trimming cost V 6 bases and J 7 bases; bases outside gene matches: 6.

CDR3 nucleotides: TGTGCCAGCAGCTTAGTGGAGGGGATGAGAAGCTATGGCTACACCTTC. Amino acids: CASSLVEGMRSYGYTF. The rearrangement links TRBV6-2 or TRBV6-3 to TRBJ1-2; the D gene is possibly TRBD1 (5 bases). V lost 6 bases, J lost 4 bases, and 21 bases lay in between. This CDR3 has 16 residues. The germline gives CDR1 MNHEY, CDR2 SVGEGT.

The chain uses TRBV5-5 and TRBJ1-5, with a weak D call TRBD1 (5 bases). The V gene's germline CDR1 is SGHKS and CDR2 YYEKEE (reference sequence). The CDR3 covers 17 residues. V was trimmed by 4 bases and J by 2 bases, leaving 19 bases between them. The CDR3 coding sequence is TGTGCCAGCAGCGCAATTACAGGTGCTTGGGGCAATCAGCCCCAGCATTTT. Translation gives CASSAITGAWGNQPQHF.

A few counts support this clone. The chain has TRBV24-1 and TRBJ1-4; D not certain. The CDR3 length is 14 residues. Germline CDR1 and CDR2: KGHDR and SFDVKD. Trimming took off 4 bases at V and 8 bases at J, with 13 bases between the two ends. CDR3 loop: CATSDTRRGEKLFF. The DNA of the CDR3 is TGTGCCACCAGTGACACCCGGAGAGGGGAAAAACTGTTTTTT.

The CDR3 loop is CASSFLTPGELFF. The CDR3 DNA sequence: TGCGCCAGCAGCTTTTTAACACCCGGGGAGCTGTTTTTT. The chain carries TRBV5-1 and TRBJ2-2, with no clear D. Trimming removed 2 bases from V and 6 bases from J, with 8 bases in between. Germline V gives CDR1 SGHRS, CDR2 YFSETQ. The CDR3 is 13 residues long.

In DNA, the CDR3 is TGTGCCAGCAGTATTAGACAGGGGAGCGAGCAGTACTTC. This gives the protein CASSIRQGSEQYF. This sequence joins TRBV6-5 and TRBJ2-7; 8 nucleotides line up with TRBD1. The CDR3 totals 13 residues. With V trimmed by 5 bases and J by 6 bases, 6 bases remained unmatched. Germline CDR1 MNHEY, CDR2 SVGAGI.

The chain joins TRBV4-2 to TRBJ2-7, with TRBD2 identical over 9 bases. V shed 0 bases, J shed 1 base, and the junction held 4 bases outside the gene matches. CDR3 size: 16 residues. Looked up from germline, CDR1 is LGHNA and CDR2 is YNFKEQ. CDR3 in DNA: TGTGCCAGCAGCCAAGATTGGACTAGCGCTTCCTACGAGCAGTACTTC. Residues: CASSQDWTSASYEQYF.

This chain joins TRBV5-1 and TRBJ2-3; TRBD2 is a possible D gene (5 bases). Germline CDR1 is SGHRS and CDR2 is YFSETQ. The CDR3 is 19 amino acids. V lost 1 base and J lost 0, with 21 bases in between. CDR3 protein: CASSLSPGVGRASTDTQYF. DNA of the CDR3: TGCGCCAGCAGCTTGTCTCCGGGCGTCGGGCGGGCTAGCACAGATACGCAGTATTTT.

V and J are TRBV27 and TRBJ1-2; 12 bases align to TRBD1. Germline V gene sequence: CDR1 MNHEY, CDR2 SMNVEV (reference sequence). V lost 2 bases to trimming and J lost 8 bases; unmatched junction nucleotides: 6. The CDR3 sequence is 15 residues long. The CDR3 reads CASSLKGQGATGYTF. CDR3 nucleotides: TGTGCCAGCAGTTTAAAGGGACAGGGGGCGACGGGCTACACCTTC.